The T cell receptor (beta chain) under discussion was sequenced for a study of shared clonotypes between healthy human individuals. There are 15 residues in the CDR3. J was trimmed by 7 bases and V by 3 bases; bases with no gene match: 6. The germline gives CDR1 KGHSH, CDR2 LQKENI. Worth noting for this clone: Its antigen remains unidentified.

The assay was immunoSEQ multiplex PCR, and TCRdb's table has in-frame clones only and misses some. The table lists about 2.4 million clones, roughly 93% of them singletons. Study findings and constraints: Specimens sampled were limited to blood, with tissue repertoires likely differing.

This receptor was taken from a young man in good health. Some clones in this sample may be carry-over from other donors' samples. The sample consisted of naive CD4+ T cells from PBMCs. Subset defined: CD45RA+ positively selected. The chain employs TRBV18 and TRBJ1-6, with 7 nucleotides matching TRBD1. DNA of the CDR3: TGTGCCAGCTCACCCGAACAGGGGTCGAATTCACCCCTCCACTTT. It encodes CASSPEQGSNSPLHF.